This passage covers 6 T cell receptor beta chains from one sample sequenced in a study of response to subunit inactivated influenza vaccine. In TCRdb, the RT-PCR reads were re-called with MiXCR into one record per CDR3 protein. This table holds fewer than 650,000 distinct CDR3 sequences, 10% to 15% found once. Here the sequenced sample was PBMCs from blood, taken 40 to 50 days after vaccination. These receptors all stem from a man in his fifties who received an inactivated influenza vaccine.

This clonotype was observed many times. The V gene is TRBV6-1, the J gene TRBJ1-5; tentatively, D is TRBD1 (5 bases). Deletions cut 6 bases from V and 4 bases from J, with 10 bases between. The CDR3 runs to 13 residues. Per the germline V gene, CDR1 is MNHNS and CDR2 is SASEGT. CDR3 sequence (DNA): TGTGCCAGCAGCCCGGACACTAATCAGCCCCAGCATTTT. Its translation: CASSPDTNQPQHF.

Only a few counts were recorded for this clonotype. J is TRBJ2-2 and V is TRBV20-1; 9 positions agree with TRBD1. CDR1 and CDR2 from the germline V gene are DFQATT and SNEGSKA (reference sequence). This CDR3 is built from 19 residues. V was pared by 0 bases and J by 5 bases, with 16 bases of the junction left unmatched. The CDR3 sequence: CSARDIKGSIGQGTGELFF. CDR3 DNA: TGCAGTGCTAGAGATATCAAGGGGTCGATCGGACAGGGGACCGGGGAGCTGTTTTTT.

V usage is TRBV14 and J usage is TRBJ2-5; 7 bases fit TRBD1. The V segment lost 4 bases and the J segment 5 bases; nucleotides outside the gene matches: 13. There are 16 residues in the CDR3. CDR1 SGHDN and CDR2 FVKESK come from the germline V gene. The CDR3 region has the DNA TGTGCCAGCAGCCTCTACCCACAGGGGCCCGGGGAGACCCAGTACTTC. This translates into CASSLYPQGPGETQYF.

The J gene is TRBJ2-4, the V gene TRBV20-1, with 7 bases aligning to TRBD2. V was clipped by 1 base and J by 2 bases; unmatched bases: 8. Germline CDR1 DFQATT, CDR2 SNEGSKA (reference sequence). This CDR3 comprises 16 residues. CDR3 sequence: CSARVAGVGTKNIQYF. In nucleotides, the CDR3 is TGCAGTGCTAGAGTGGCGGGGGTCGGGACCAAAAACATTCAGTACTTC.

The V gene is TRBV3-1, the J gene TRBJ1-2; D not resolved. Germline-derived CDR1 and CDR2 are LGHDT and YNNKEL (reference sequence). Between the trimmed V and J ends, which lost 1 base and 3 bases, there was a span of 12 bases. The CDR3 is 15 residues long. The CDR3 is CASSQVFAGDYGYTF. The CDR3 bases are TGTGCCAGCAGCCAAGTTTTTGCGGGTGACTATGGCTACACCTTC.

This clonotype was observed a handful of times. This sequence joins TRBV10-3 and TRBJ1-1; D gene unclear. The CDR3 has 13 amino acids. The germline gives CDR1 ENHRY, CDR2 SYGVKD. Deletions cut 5 bases from V and 5 bases from J, with 12 bases between. The CDR3 DNA reads as TGTGCCATCAGTCGGTCTGCAGATACTGAAGCTTTCTTT. Amino acids: CAISRSADTEAFF.